This is a list of T cell receptor beta chains from one sample in a study of cytotoxic CD8 clonotypes in ibrutinib-treated CLL. Sequencing was performed with immunoSEQ multiplex PCR; in TCRdb, only in-frame clones are kept and a portion is missing. Altogether about 140,000 clones are present, 91% being singletons, with the ten largest covering 11%. The sample consisted of PBMCs, taken after 12 months of ibrutinib treatment. The receptors were gathered from a human donor with chronic lymphocytic leukemia. The CDR3 runs from the conserved cysteine through the conserved F or W. Fields, in order: clone size, V gene, J gene, D gene, CDR3 protein, CDR3 DNA. The D gene is left open where the match is weak. The listing skips clone size in some rows; elsewhere it reads once, few, many or a size class.

>-|TRBV11-2|TRBJ1-5|TRBD1
CASSLGTVSNQPQHF
TGTGCCAGCAGCTTGGGGACAGTGAGCAATCAGCCCCAGCATTTT
>-|TRBV6-5|TRBJ2-5|-
CASRPSFGQETQYF
TGTGCCAGCAGGCCGTCGTTTGGCCAAGAGACCCAGTACTTC
>-|TRBV28|TRBJ2-7|-
CASSLFPTDTMSYEQYF
TGTGCCAGCAGTTTATTTCCGACAGATACTATGTCCTACGAGCAGTACTTC
>-|TRBV28|TRBJ2-1|TRBD2
CASWGLAGFFSSYNEQFF
TGTGCCAGCTGGGGACTAGCGGGATTCTTCAGCTCCTACAATGAGCAGTTCTTC
>-|TRBV29-1|TRBJ2-5|-
CSAGGQQETQYF
TGCAGCGCCGGAGGACAGCAAGAGACCCAGTACTTC
>-|TRBV7-2|TRBJ2-7|TRBD2
CASSLGGDYHEQYF
TGTGCCAGCAGCTTGGGAGGGGACTACCACGAGCAGTACTTC
>-|TRBV5-8|TRBJ2-7|-
CASSATGQGSYEQYF
TGTGCCAGCAGCGCAACAGGCCAGGGGAGCTACGAGCAGTACTTC
>-|TRBV5-1|TRBJ2-2|-
CASSLDTGSVTGELFF
TGCGCCAGCAGCTTGGATACGGGAAGTGTAACCGGGGAGCTGTTTTTT
>-|TRBV6-1|TRBJ2-7|-
CASKPGLGSYEQYF
TGTGCCAGCAAGCCGGGACTGGGCTCCTACGAGCAGTACTTC
>-|TRBV18|TRBJ2-7|-
CASSPPSTSYEQYF
TGTGCCAGCTCACCACCTTCTACCTCCTACGAGCAGTACTTC
>once|TRBV10-2|TRBJ1-2|-
CASRDEQGDYGYTF
TGCGCCAGCAGGGACGAACAGGGCGACTATGGCTACACCTTC
>-|TRBV28|TRBJ2-1|TRBD2
CASSSVLAGGNEQFF
TGTGCCAGCAGTTCCGTCCTAGCGGGAGGGAATGAGCAGTTCTTC
>-|TRBV6-6|TRBJ2-2|TRBD2
CASRPAGTSGSGELFF
TGTGCCAGCAGACCAGCCGGGACTAGCGGGAGCGGGGAGCTGTTTTTT
>-|TRBV4-2|TRBJ2-7|TRBD2
CASSHLGLADSYEQYF
TGTGCCAGCAGCCACCTTGGACTAGCGGACTCCTACGAGCAGTACTTC
>-|TRBV11-2|TRBJ2-7|TRBD2
CASSLGSGTYEQYF
TGTGCCAGCAGCTTAGGTAGCGGGACCTACGAGCAGTACTTC
>once|TRBV11-3|TRBJ2-1|-
CASSFAGSSSEQFF
TGTGCCAGCAGCTTTGCGGGATCGTCCAGTGAGCAGTTCTTC
>once|TRBV19|TRBJ2-1|-
CASSIGVWSSYNEQFF
TGTGCCAGTAGTATAGGAGTCTGGAGCTCCTACAATGAGCAGTTCTTC
>-|TRBV5-1|TRBJ2-1|-
CASSLVSGGYNEQFF
TGCGCCAGCAGCTTGGTTAGCGGAGGCTACAATGAGCAGTTCTTC
>-|TRBV13|TRBJ2-3|-
CASSLLIGERTTDTQYF
TGTGCCAGCAGCTTACTTATCGGGGAGCGTACCACAGATACGCAGTATTTT
>once|TRBV10-3|TRBJ1-1|TRBD1
CAISDREDTEAFF
TGTGCCATCAGCGACAGGGAAGACACTGAAGCTTTCTTT
>-|TRBV28|TRBJ2-7|-
CASSLLGESSYEQYF
TGTGCCAGCAGTTTATTGGGGGAGAGCTCCTACGAGCAGTACTTC
>few|TRBV7-9|TRBJ2-2|-
CASSLAFSAYQTGELFF
TGTGCCAGCAGCTTAGCTTTCTCGGCCTACCAGACCGGGGAGCTGTTTTTT
>-|TRBV10-3|TRBJ2-1|-
CAISVQGQPFYNEQFF
TGTGCCATCAGTGTTCAAGGACAACCCTTTTACAATGAGCAGTTCTTC
>-|TRBV28|TRBJ2-3|TRBD1
CASSLVQGGSDTQYF
TGTGCCAGCAGTTTAGTACAGGGGGGATCGGATACGCAGTATTTT